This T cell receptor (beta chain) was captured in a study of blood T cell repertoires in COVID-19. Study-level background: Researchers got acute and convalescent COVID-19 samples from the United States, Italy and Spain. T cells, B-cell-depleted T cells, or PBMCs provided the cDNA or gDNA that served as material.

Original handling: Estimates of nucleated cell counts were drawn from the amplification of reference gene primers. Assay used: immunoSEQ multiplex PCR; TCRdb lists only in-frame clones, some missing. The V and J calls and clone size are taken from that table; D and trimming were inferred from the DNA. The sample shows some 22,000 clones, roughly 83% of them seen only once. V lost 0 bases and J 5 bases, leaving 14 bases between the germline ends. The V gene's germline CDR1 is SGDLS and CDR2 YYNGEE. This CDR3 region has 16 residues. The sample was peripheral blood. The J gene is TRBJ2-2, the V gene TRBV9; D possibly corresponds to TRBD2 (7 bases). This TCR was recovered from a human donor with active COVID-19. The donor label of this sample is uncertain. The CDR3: CASSVAPEGGTGELFF. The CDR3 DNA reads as TGTGCCAGCAGCGTAGCCCCCGAGGGGGGGACCGGGGAGCTGTTTTTT.